Each of the 18 T cell receptor beta chains below was sequenced from the same sample in a study of beta chain features in type 1 diabetes. Reverse transcription of all isolated RNA meant that expressed TCRB transcripts were sequenced. Sequenced by immunoSEQ multiplex PCR; TCRdb stores in-frame clones only, minus some. This sample has about 230,000 clones, with over 7.5% found just once. The source material was naive CD4+ T cells from blood. These receptors were obtained from a woman between 18 and 30 years old in good health.

The genes are TRBV4-1 and TRBJ2-1; D may be TRBD2 (6 bases). V was shortened by 2 bases and J by 6 bases, with 20 bases between the two germline ends. The germline CDR1 and CDR2 sequences are MGHRA and YSYEKL. The CDR3 is made up of 17 amino acids. As DNA, the CDR3 is TGCGCCAGCAGCCAACACCCCGGCCCTAGCGAGTCCAATGAGCAGTTCTTC. It encodes CASSQHPGPSESNEQFF.

The table lists this clone with many counts. The rearrangement uses TRBV30 and TRBJ2-4, with TRBD2 matching 7 bases. From germline, CDR1 is GTSNPN and CDR2 SVGIG (reference sequence). Unmatched junction bases numbered 11, after V lost 2 bases and J lost 7 bases. There are 15 residues in the CDR3. DNA for the CDR3: TGTGCCTGGAGTTCTCTAGCGGCCGGGTGGAACATTCAGTACTTC. This encodes CAWSSLAAGWNIQYF.

This clone was seen a few times. The rearrangement uses TRBV30 and TRBJ1-2, with TRBD1 matching 8 bases. The CDR3 contains 16 residues. V shed 3 bases and J 6 bases; nucleotides not matched to a gene: 15. Germline CDR1 reads GTSNPN; CDR2 reads SVGIG (reference sequence). CDR3 bases: TGTGCCTGGAGCAAATTCACTTCCGGACAGGGCGATGGCTACACCTTC. It translates to CAWSKFTSGQGDGYTF.

About this clone: The identical CDR3 is also encoded by other nucleotide sequences in the sample. This chain connects TRBV19 to TRBJ2-5; 10 nucleotides agree with TRBD1. Trimming removed 5 bases from V and 2 bases from J; junction bases left unmatched: 5. This CDR3 is 15 amino acids long. CDR1 and CDR2 (germline): LNHDA, SQIVND (reference sequence). CDR3 amino acids: CASSVGQGVQETQYF. The CDR3 nucleotides are TGTGCCAGTAGTGTCGGACAGGGGGTTCAAGAGACCCAGTACTTC.

This clone was seen more than once but under ten times. V gene TRBV11-2 combines with J gene TRBJ2-4, with 12 bases aligning to TRBD1. Germline values: CDR1 SGHAT, CDR2 FQNNGV. V lost 5 bases to trimming and J lost 5 bases; unmatched junction nucleotides: 10. The CDR3 is 17 amino acids. Here the CDR3 reads CASSVDRDRGRQNIQYF. The CDR3 region has the DNA TGTGCCAGCAGCGTGGACCGGGACAGGGGGCGTCAAAACATTCAGTACTTC.

This chain connects TRBV12-5 to TRBJ1-2; D possibly corresponds to TRBD1 (6 bases). Trimming removed 0 bases from V and 8 bases from J, with 7 bases in between. The CDR3 is 12 residues long. Germline CDR1 and CDR2: LGHNT and FRNRAP. CDR3 bases: TGTGCTAGTGGTTTGGTAGGGGGAGGCTACACCTTC. Translated: CASGLVGGGYTF.

This clone was seen a handful of times. The V gene is TRBV2, the J gene TRBJ1-5; no clear D gene. From germline, CDR1 is SNHLY and CDR2 FYNNEI. The CDR3 covers 13 residues. Deletions cut 6 bases from V and 3 bases from J, with 9 bases between. The CDR3 protein is CASRTNLNQPQHF. In nucleotides, the CDR3 is TGTGCCAGCAGGACAAACCTCAATCAGCCCCAGCATTTT. Combining the CDR3 with reference TRBV2 and TRBJ1-5 gives the whole variable domain EPEVTQTPSHQVTQMGQEVILRCVPISNHLYFYWYRQILGQKVEFLVSFYNNEISEKSEIFDDQFSVERPDGSNFTLKIRSTKLEDSAMYFCASRTNLNQPQHFGDGTRLSIL.

This clone was seen only a few times. The genes are TRBV10-3 and TRBJ2-1, with TRBD2 as a possible D gene (5 bases). The CDR3 has 17 amino acids. V lost 2 bases and J 5 bases, leaving 19 bases between the germline ends. CDR1 and CDR2 from the germline V gene are ENHRY and SYGVKD. The CDR3 reads CAISEHREPLMDNEQFF. The DNA of the CDR3 is TGTGCCATCAGTGAGCACCGGGAACCCCTAATGGACAATGAGCAGTTCTTC.

This rearrangement joins TRBV5-4 to TRBJ2-1; possibly TRBD2 for D (6 bases). There are 13 residues in the CDR3. V was shortened by 3 bases and J by 6 bases, with 10 bases between the two germline ends. From germline, CDR1 is SGHNT and CDR2 YYREEE (reference sequence). The CDR3 region is CASSSPGGNEQFF. The CDR3 coding sequence is TGTGCCAGCAGCTCTCCCGGGGGCAATGAGCAGTTCTTC.

A few counts support this clone. The chain joins TRBV18 to TRBJ2-1; no definite D call. Germline lookup yields CDR1 KGHSH and CDR2 LQKENI. With 5 bases removed from V and 9 bases from J, the gap between germline ends came to 11 bases. The CDR3 totals 12 residues. In nucleotides, the CDR3 is TGTGCCAGCTCAATCTCAGGTAGTGAGCAGTTCTTC. Protein sequence: CASSISGSEQFF.

This clone was observed a handful of times. The chain employs TRBV18 and TRBJ2-5, with 10 bases that match TRBD2. The V gene's germline CDR1 is KGHSH and CDR2 LQKENI. The CDR3 sequence is 15 residues long. After removal of 4 bases from V and 2 bases from J, the junction contained 4 bases not matched to a gene. CDR3 in amino acids: CASSRGTSVQETQYF. Written as DNA, the CDR3 is TGTGCCAGCTCACGTGGGACTAGCGTACAAGAGACCCAGTACTTC.

This clone was counted ten times or more. Other DNA sequences in this specimen translate into the identical CDR3. V is TRBV7-3 and J is TRBJ2-1, with D uncertain. The CDR3 length is 13 residues. V was trimmed by 1 base and J by 3 bases, leaving 4 bases between them. Germline assignment: CDR1 SGHTA and CDR2 FQGTGA. Written as DNA, the CDR3 is TGTGCCAGCAGCTTAAACAGCTACAATGAGCAGTTCTTC. Its translation: CASSLNSYNEQFF.

The chain carries TRBV5-1 and TRBJ2-7; D possibly corresponds to TRBD1 (6 bases). The CDR3 length is 14 residues. Per germline, CDR1 SGHRS and CDR2 YFSETQ. V was trimmed by 1 base and J by 2 bases, leaving 10 bases between them. CDR3 bases: TGCGCCAGCAGCTTGTCACCAGGGGCCTACGAGCAGTACTTC. This codes for CASSLSPGAYEQYF.

The rearrangement joins TRBV5-6 to TRBJ1-1, with D hard to call. V lost 0 bases to trimming and J lost 6 bases, with 12 bases between them. Germline values: CDR1 SGHDT, CDR2 YYEEEE. The CDR3 contains 14 residues. CDR3 amino acids: CASSLDPTSAEAFF. CDR3 nucleotides: TGTGCCAGCAGCTTGGATCCGACTTCGGCTGAAGCTTTCTTT.

V is TRBV5-1 and J is TRBJ1-5; D not certain. CDR3 length: 15 residues. Germline V gene sequence: CDR1 SGHRS, CDR2 YFSETQ. V was shortened by 0 bases and J by 0 bases, with 7 bases between the two germline ends. CDR3: CASSLGGFSNQPQHF. CDR3 sequence (DNA): TGCGCCAGCAGCTTGGGCGGTTTTAGCAATCAGCCCCAGCATTTT.

V and J are TRBV2 and TRBJ2-2; 8 positions agree with TRBD1. Germline CDR1 SNHLY, CDR2 FYNNEI. V was pared by 7 bases and J by 2 bases, with 3 bases of the junction left unmatched. This CDR3 has 14 amino acids. The CDR3 loop is CASTGTGNTGELFF. DNA for the CDR3: TGTGCCAGCACCGGGACAGGAAACACCGGGGAGCTGTTTTTT. The variable domain in full, completed from reference TRBV2 and TRBJ2-2, reads EPEVTQTPSHQVTQMGQEVILRCVPISNHLYFYWYRQILGQKVEFLVSFYNNEISEKSEIFDDQFSVERPDGSNFTLKIRSTKLEDSAMYFCASTGTGNTGELFFGEGSRLTVL.

This clone was seen only a few times. The CDR3 DNA reads as TGTGCCACCAGCAGTGGTCCGGAAGCGACAGGGGGTAACACCGGGGAGCTGTTTTTT. Translated: CATSSGPEATGGNTGELFF. The rearrangement uses TRBV15 and TRBJ2-2; 9 bases line up with TRBD1. Germline CDR1 LNHNV, CDR2 YYDKDF (reference sequence). V lost 3 bases, J lost 2 bases, and 13 bases stayed unmatched. CDR3 size: 19 residues.

The V and J genes are TRBV5-4 and TRBJ2-1, with D possibly matching TRBD2 (6 bases). V lost 4 bases to trimming and J lost 9 bases, with 14 bases between them. The CDR3 spans 13 residues. Per the germline V gene, CDR1 is SGHNT and CDR2 is YYREEE (reference sequence). In DNA form, the CDR3 reads TGTGCCAGCAGCCCGGGGGTGGGGGGTGAGCAGTTCTTC. Translated, it gives CASSPGVGGEQFF.